What follows is one T cell receptor (beta chain) and its context. Antigen unknown. This entry is derived from a study of T cell responses to AZD1222 COVID-19 vaccine. This CDR3 comprises 16 residues. Trimming removed 4 bases from V and 0 bases from J, with 13 bases in between. Germline CDR1 is SGHRS and CDR2 is YFSETQ. Study results and caveats: Recipients of AZD1222 seropositive at baseline numbered only five or six. In the spike-specific TCR repertoire, nearly half reportedly target unmutated variant regions.

It was second doses at about 4 or about 12 weeks that were pooled. Some clones are missing from TCRdb's copy, which holds only in-frame ones; the method was immunoSEQ multiplex PCR. The data contain about 180,000 clones, around 88% of them singletons. The sequence was obtained from an adult who received the AZD1222 COVID-19 vaccine. Material: peripheral blood, obtained 28 days after the second AZD1222 dose. The V gene is TRBV5-1, the J gene TRBJ2-2, with a tentative D call TRBD1 (5 bases). The CDR3 DNA follows: TGCGCCAGCAGCATGACAGTCCTCTCGAACACCGGGGAGCTGTTTTTT. This sequence encodes CASSMTVLSNTGELFF.